This T cell receptor beta chain was obtained from a study of T cells in Graves' hyperthyroidism and ophthalmopathy. Study results and limitations: Ophthalmopathy stood apart from stable hyperthyroidism in a 13 V-J model.

Ten or more counts support this clonotype. The antigen remains undetermined. The investigators amplified TCR beta CDR3 regions from RNA transcripts. The primer set for the first-round RT-PCR of the TCR CDR3 was HTBI. TCRdb analysed the multiplex PCR reads with MiXCR anew, one entry per CDR3 protein. The sample consists of 94,000 or so distinct CDR3 sequences, about 51% of them appearing once. Germline CDR1 reads SEHNR; CDR2 reads FQNEAQ (reference sequence). V shed 5 bases, J shed 7 bases, and the junction held 10 bases outside the gene matches. The CDR3 contains 17 residues. The chain is built from TRBV7-9 and TRBJ2-5, with 16 nucleotides matching TRBD2. This TCR was sampled from a woman in her thirties or forties with Graves' hyperthyroidism. The sequencing input was blood. The CDR3 DNA reads TGTGCCAGCAGCACGGGGACTAGCGGGAGGGCCCCAGGGACCCAGTACTTC. Amino acids: CASSTGTSGRAPGTQYF.